These T cell receptor beta chains were read from a single sample in a study of CD8+ T cells in alopecia areata. Clones were read by immunoSEQ multiplex PCR, and TCRdb kept only the in-frame ones, dropping some. The repertoire includes 90,000 or so clones, roughly 47% of them detected once, and more than 15% sits in the top ten. The source material was CD8+ T cells sorted from blood, sampled at week 24, from a patient treated with tofacitinib. These receptors were taken from a human donor with alopecia areata. The CDR3 runs from the conserved cysteine through the conserved F or W. The D gene is left open where the match is weak. Not all rows give a size; the values are once, few, many and, for expanded clones, a class.

cdr3_aa cdr3_nt j_call d_call clone_size v_call
CASSLGSGYGYTF TGTGCCAGCAGCTTAGGATCGGGCTATGGCTACACCTTC TRBJ1-2 NA few TRBV7-9
CASSVLSYNEQFF TGTGCTAGTTCAGTGCTATCCTACAATGAGCAGTTCTTC TRBJ2-1 NA NA TRBV12-5
CASSAGDRGGLAKNIQYF TGTGCCAGCAGCGCGGGGGACAGGGGAGGACTAGCCAAAAACATTCAGTACTTC TRBJ2-4 TRBD1 NA TRBV7-9
CASSQEPSSYNEQFF TGCGCCAGCAGCCAAGAACCCAGCTCCTACAATGAGCAGTTCTTC TRBJ2-1 NA NA TRBV5-4
CASTLGGSSGEQFF TGTGCCAGCACCTTAGGGGGATCCTCGGGAGAGCAGTTCTTC TRBJ2-1 NA NA TRBV27
CSVESGRVAGELFF TGCAGCGTTGAATCTGGTCGGGTTGCCGGGGAGCTGTTTTTT TRBJ2-2 NA few TRBV29-1
CASSQDGSGRQSYEQYF TGCGCCAGCAGCCAAGACGGAAGCGGGAGGCAATCCTACGAGCAGTACTTC TRBJ2-7 TRBD2 once TRBV4-3
CASSFGRGADTQYF TGTGCCAGCAGCTTCGGACGGGGAGCAGATACGCAGTATTTT TRBJ2-3 NA few TRBV11-2
CASSQRGGRFVTDTQYF TGCGCCAGCAGCCAGCGAGGCGGTAGGTTCGTTACAGATACGCAGTATTTT TRBJ2-3 NA NA TRBV4-1
CASRGRTGENTEAFF TGTGCCAGCAGGGGCCGGACAGGGGAGAACACTGAAGCTTTCTTT TRBJ1-1 TRBD1 few TRBV2
CASTTGYGYTF TGCGCCAGCACGACAGGCTATGGCTACACCTTC TRBJ1-2 NA NA TRBV5-1
CSVVDSSNQPQHF TGCAGCGTCGTGGACAGTAGCAATCAGCCCCAGCATTTT TRBJ1-5 NA few TRBV29-1
CASSPRPAGGPGGELFF TGTGCCAGCAGCCCCCGTCCCGCGGGAGGGCCGGGCGGGGAGCTGTTTTTT TRBJ2-2 TRBD2 few TRBV27
CASTLGGGRGYTF TGTGCCAGCACCCTAGGCGGGGGACGGGGCTACACCTTC TRBJ1-2 NA NA TRBV6-6
CASSLGREWRF TGTGCCAGCAGCTTAGGGCGGGAGTGGCGCTTC TRBJ2-7 TRBD2 few TRBV7-9
CASSPRKSAWETQYF TGTGCCAGCAGTCCCCGGAAGTCTGCCTGGGAGACCCAGTACTTC TRBJ2-5 NA NA TRBV27
CASSPGRNQPQHF TGTGCCAGCAGCCCCGGTCGAAATCAGCCCCAGCATTTT TRBJ1-5 NA few TRBV27
CASSSDTTSYEQYF TGTGCCAGCAGTTCGGACACCACCTCCTACGAGCAGTACTTC TRBJ2-7 NA once TRBV28
CASSASGRSYEQYF TGTGCCAGTAGTGCTAGCGGGAGGTCCTACGAGCAGTACTTC TRBJ2-7 TRBD2 NA TRBV19
CASSADRATDTQYF TGTGCCAGCAGCGCCGACAGGGCGACAGATACGCAGTATTTT TRBJ2-3 TRBD1 NA TRBV9
CASSDRPSGSSYNEQFF TGTGCCAGCAGTGATAGGCCTAGCGGGAGCTCCTACAATGAGCAGTTCTTC TRBJ2-1 TRBD2 once TRBV2
CASTQTGSRQETQYF TGTGCCAGCACCCAGACAGGGTCGAGGCAAGAGACCCAGTACTTC TRBJ2-5 TRBD1 NA TRBV2
CASSGALAGEQFF TGTGCCAGCAGTGGGGCCCTAGCGGGCGAGCAGTTCTTC TRBJ2-1 TRBD2 NA TRBV25-1
CASSAGDRNYGYTF TGTGCCAGCAGCGCGGGGGACAGGAACTATGGCTACACCTTC TRBJ1-2 TRBD1 NA TRBV9
CASSFLADSYNEQFF TGTGCCAGCAGCTTTCTAGCGGATTCCTACAATGAGCAGTTCTTC TRBJ2-1 TRBD2 few TRBV7-8
CASSEWTGNTEAFF TGTGCCAGCAGTGAATGGACGGGGAACACTGAAGCTTTCTTT TRBJ1-1 NA few TRBV6-1
CAGSPVEGGYTF TGTGCCGGGTCCCCGGTAGAGGGTGGCTACACCTTC TRBJ1-2 NA NA TRBV30
CSVELSGLWETQYF TGCAGCGTTGAATTGTCAGGCCTTTGGGAGACCCAGTACTTC TRBJ2-5 NA few TRBV29-1
CSVQLGLAGPGGELFF TGCAGCGTGCAGCTTGGACTAGCGGGTCCAGGCGGGGAGCTGTTTTTT TRBJ2-2 TRBD2 NA TRBV29-1
CASSPERTPNYGYTF TGTGCCAGCAGCCCGGAACGGACACCCAACTATGGCTACACCTTC TRBJ1-2 NA NA TRBV7-8
CASSQVGNNEQFF TGCGCCAGCAGCCAAGTTGGGAACAATGAGCAGTTCTTC TRBJ2-1 NA NA TRBV4-1
CASRERGRGQPQHF TGTGCCAGCCGAGAGCGGGGGAGGGGGCAGCCCCAGCATTTT TRBJ1-5 NA NA TRBV27
CASSYSRPGEQYF TGTGCCAGCAGCTACAGCCGTCCGGGAGAGCAGTACTTC TRBJ2-7 NA NA TRBV7-9
CASSTTGDYGYTF TGCGCCAGCTCGACGACAGGGGACTATGGCTACACCTTC TRBJ1-2 TRBD1 few TRBV4-1
CASSIARGGGPQHF TGTGCCAGTAGTATAGCTAGGGGTGGGGGGCCCCAGCATTTT TRBJ1-5 NA NA TRBV19
CASSRKGDRVAFF TGTGCCAGCAGCCGTAAAGGGGACAGGGTAGCTTTCTTT TRBJ1-1 TRBD1 NA TRBV7-9
CASSRPTGHEQYF TGTGCCAGCAGCCGTCCGACAGGCCACGAGCAGTACTTC TRBJ2-7 NA few TRBV9
CASSPEAGGYTGELFF TGCGCCAGCAGCCCTGAAGCAGGGGGCTACACCGGGGAGCTGTTTTTT TRBJ2-2 TRBD1 NA TRBV4-1
CASRPGLAESYEQYF TGCGCCAGCAGACCGGGACTAGCGGAGTCCTACGAGCAGTACTTC TRBJ2-7 TRBD2 NA TRBV5-1
CASSVGDSGYQPQHF TGCGCCAGCAGCGTAGGGGACAGTGGTTATCAGCCCCAGCATTTT TRBJ1-5 TRBD1 NA TRBV5-1
CSPEVGLRAFF TGCAGCCCCGAAGTAGGTCTGAGAGCTTTCTTT TRBJ1-1 NA NA TRBV29-1
CASSLEMEAYEQYF TGTGCCAGCAGCTTAGAGATGGAGGCATACGAGCAGTACTTC TRBJ2-7 NA NA TRBV7-6
CASSLGRGIQTQYF TGTGCCAGCAGCTTGGGTAGGGGCATACAGACCCAGTACTTC TRBJ2-5 NA NA TRBV11-2
CAIETGGNYGYTF TGTGCCATTGAGACAGGGGGAAACTATGGCTACACCTTC TRBJ1-2 TRBD1 NA TRBV10-3
CASSGGTAGEQYF TGTGCCAGCAGCGGAGGGACAGCTGGTGAGCAGTACTTC TRBJ2-7 NA few TRBV5-6
CASSRAGELFF TGCGCCAGCAGCCGGGCCGGGGAGCTGTTTTTT TRBJ2-2 NA few TRBV5-1
CASSGRAGNNEQFF TGCGCCAGCAGCGGGCGGGCGGGAAACAATGAGCAGTTCTTC TRBJ2-1 NA NA TRBV4-1
CSVEGPGFEQYF TGCAGCGTTGAAGGCCCAGGGTTTGAGCAGTACTTC TRBJ2-7 NA NA TRBV29-1
CASSGPHGEAFF TGTGCCAGTAGTGGACCTCATGGCGAAGCTTTCTTT TRBJ1-1 NA NA TRBV19
CASSYYRTGDNEQFF TGTGCCAGCAGTTACTACAGGACAGGTGACAATGAGCAGTTCTTC TRBJ2-1 TRBD1 once TRBV6-5
CASSPGDSNQPQHF TGTGCCAGCAGTCCCGGGGATAGCAATCAGCCCCAGCATTTT TRBJ1-5 NA NA TRBV27
CSVAGEGSYNEQFF TGCAGCGTTGCGGGTGAGGGCTCCTACAATGAGCAGTTCTTC TRBJ2-1 NA few TRBV29-1
CAWSLFEANEQFF TGTGCCTGGAGTTTGTTTGAGGCCAATGAGCAGTTCTTC TRBJ2-1 NA NA TRBV30
CASSFEGTNTGELFF TGCGCCAGCAGCTTTGAGGGTACGAACACCGGGGAGCTGTTTTTT TRBJ2-2 NA few TRBV5-1